The 7 T cell receptor beta chains below come from one sample, sequenced in a study of OX40 agonist ivuxolimab in advanced cancers. Method: immunoSEQ multiplex PCR; TCRdb's copy keeps in-frame clones and lacks some. The sample lists 70,000 to 90,000 clones, roughly 84% occurring once. The specimen comprised CD4+ or CD8+ T cells sorted from blood, sampled in a trial of the OX40 agonist ivuxolimab. Receptors originate from an adult with an advanced solid tumor such as melanoma, head and neck, liver or kidney cancer.

The CDR3 region is CASSLESGGADTQYF. CDR3 DNA: TGTGCCAGCAGCTTGGAGAGCGGGGGGGCAGATACGCAGTATTTT. This chain connects TRBV5-4 to TRBJ2-3, with 10 bases fitting TRBD2. This CDR3 is 15 amino acids long. The V gene end was trimmed by 0 bases and the J gene end by 4 bases; junction bases not matched to a gene: 2. Germline lookup yields CDR1 SGHNT and CDR2 YYREEE (reference sequence).

The CDR3 DNA is TGTGCCATCAGTAAGGCGAACTACGAGCAGTACTTC. Its translation: CAISKANYEQYF. V gene TRBV10-3 combines with J gene TRBJ2-7; D gene ambiguous. Deletions cut 5 bases from V and 3 bases from J, with 8 bases between. The CDR3 consists of 12 residues. CDR1 is ENHRY and CDR2 is SYGVKD in the germline V gene.

The chain employs TRBV10-3 and TRBJ1-2; D gene uncertain. Germline assignment: CDR1 ENHRY and CDR2 SYGVKD. CDR3 length: 14 residues. Trimming took 2 bases from V and 3 from J, leaving 10 bases between them. In DNA form, the CDR3 reads TGTGCCATCAGTGAGGGGATGGGCGACTATGGCTACACCTTC. Translated: CAISEGMGDYGYTF.

This rearrangement joins TRBV27 to TRBJ2-1, with no clear D. Germline assignment: CDR1 MNHEY and CDR2 SMNVEV (reference sequence). The CDR3 length is 14 residues. The V end lost 3 bases, the J end lost 0 bases, and 6 bases lay between the germline ends. CDR3 in DNA: TGTGCCAGCAGTTTCGGATACTCCTACAATGAGCAGTTCTTC. It specifies CASSFGYSYNEQFF.

The chain recombines TRBV2 with TRBJ1-1; TRBD1 matches at 9 bases. The germline CDR1 and CDR2 sequences are SNHLY and FYNNEI. CDR3 length equals 14 residues. V lost 7 bases to trimming and J lost 5 bases; unmatched junction nucleotides: 8. The CDR3 DNA reads as TGTGCCAGCATCTCACAGGGGGCCGGAACTGAAGCTTTCTTT. Amino acid sequence: CASISQGAGTEAFF.

This chain joins TRBV7-2 and TRBJ1-1, with a weak D call TRBD1 (6 bases). The CDR3 sequence is 14 residues long. Germline CDR1 is SGHTA and CDR2 is FQGNSA. V dropped 4 bases and J dropped 4 bases, with 13 bases sitting between them. CDR3 in amino acids: CASSSGGGTTEAFF. The CDR3 DNA reads TGTGCCAGCAGCTCAGGAGGGGGGACCACTGAAGCTTTCTTT.

V and J are TRBV10-3 and TRBJ1-1; tentative D call: TRBD1 (5 bases). In germline, CDR1 is ENHRY, CDR2 SYGVKD. The CDR3 has 15 amino acids. The V gene lost 6 bases and the J gene lost 1 base, with 15 bases spanning the gap. The CDR3 here is CAISISRVANTEAFF. The CDR3 DNA is TGTGCCATCAGCATTAGCAGGGTGGCGAACACTGAAGCTTTCTTT.